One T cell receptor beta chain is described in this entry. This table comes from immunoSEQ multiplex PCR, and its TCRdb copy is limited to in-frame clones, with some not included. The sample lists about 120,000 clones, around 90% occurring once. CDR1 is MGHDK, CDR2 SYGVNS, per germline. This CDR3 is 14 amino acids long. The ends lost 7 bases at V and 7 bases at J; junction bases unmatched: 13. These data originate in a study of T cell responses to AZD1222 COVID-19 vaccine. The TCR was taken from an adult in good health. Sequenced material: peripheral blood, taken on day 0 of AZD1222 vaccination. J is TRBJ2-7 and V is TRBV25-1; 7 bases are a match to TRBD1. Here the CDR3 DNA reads TGTGCCAGCAAGGGGGCAGGGGACATGGGGGAGCAGTACTTC. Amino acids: CASKGAGDMGEQYF.